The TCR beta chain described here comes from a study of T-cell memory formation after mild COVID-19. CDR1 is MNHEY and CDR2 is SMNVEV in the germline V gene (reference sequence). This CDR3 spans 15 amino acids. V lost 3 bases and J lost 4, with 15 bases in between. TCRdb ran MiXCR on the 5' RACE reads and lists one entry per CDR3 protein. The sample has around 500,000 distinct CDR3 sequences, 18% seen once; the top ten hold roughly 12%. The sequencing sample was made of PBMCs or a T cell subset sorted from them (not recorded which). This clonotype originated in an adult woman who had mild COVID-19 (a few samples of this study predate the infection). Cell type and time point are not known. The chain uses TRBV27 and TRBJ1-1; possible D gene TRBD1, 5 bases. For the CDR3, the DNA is TGTGCCAGCAGTTTTTCCGGGGCAGAAGGCACTGAAGCTTTCTTT. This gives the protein CASSFSGAEGTEAFF.